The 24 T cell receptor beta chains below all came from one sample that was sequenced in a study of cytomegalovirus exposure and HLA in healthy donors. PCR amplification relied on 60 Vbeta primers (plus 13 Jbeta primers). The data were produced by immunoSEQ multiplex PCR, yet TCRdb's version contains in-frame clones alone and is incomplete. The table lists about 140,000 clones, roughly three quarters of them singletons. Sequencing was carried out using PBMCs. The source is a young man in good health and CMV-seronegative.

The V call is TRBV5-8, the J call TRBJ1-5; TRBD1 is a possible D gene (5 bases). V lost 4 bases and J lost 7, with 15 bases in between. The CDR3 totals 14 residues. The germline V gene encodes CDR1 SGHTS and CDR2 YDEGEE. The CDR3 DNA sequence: TGTGCCAGCAGCCGCTTGGGGCGCGAGCAGCCCCAGCATTTT. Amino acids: CASSRLGREQPQHF.

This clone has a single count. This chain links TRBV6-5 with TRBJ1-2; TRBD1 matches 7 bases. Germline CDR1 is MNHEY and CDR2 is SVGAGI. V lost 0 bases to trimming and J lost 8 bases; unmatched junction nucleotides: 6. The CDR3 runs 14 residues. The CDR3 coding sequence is TGTGCCAGCAGTTACTCTCAGGGGGTTCAGGGCTACACCTTC. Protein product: CASSYSQGVQGYTF.

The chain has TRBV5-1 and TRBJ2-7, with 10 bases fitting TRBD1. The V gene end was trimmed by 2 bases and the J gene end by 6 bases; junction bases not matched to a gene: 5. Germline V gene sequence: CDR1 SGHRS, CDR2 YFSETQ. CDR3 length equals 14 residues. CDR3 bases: TGCGCCAGCAGCTTTCGACAGGGGGCCGGCGAGCAGTACTTC. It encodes CASSFRQGAGEQYF.

The CDR3 DNA sequence: TGTGCCAGCAGTCTATGGGATCGGGACAACCGGGGCGAGCAGTACTTC. Translated, it gives CASSLWDRDNRGEQYF. This rearrangement joins TRBV6-6 to TRBJ2-7, with a possible D match to TRBD1 (6 bases). The CDR3 spans 16 residues. V lost 5 bases and J lost 6, with 23 bases in between. Germline-derived CDR1 and CDR2 are MNHNY and SVGAGI (reference sequence).

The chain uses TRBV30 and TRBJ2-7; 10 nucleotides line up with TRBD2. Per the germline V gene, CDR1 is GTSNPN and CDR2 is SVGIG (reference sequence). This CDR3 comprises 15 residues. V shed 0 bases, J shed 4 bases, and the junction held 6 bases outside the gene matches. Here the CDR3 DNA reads TGTGCCTGGAGTGTGGGTAGCGGGGGGTTGTACGAGCAGTACTTC. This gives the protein CAWSVGSGGLYEQYF.

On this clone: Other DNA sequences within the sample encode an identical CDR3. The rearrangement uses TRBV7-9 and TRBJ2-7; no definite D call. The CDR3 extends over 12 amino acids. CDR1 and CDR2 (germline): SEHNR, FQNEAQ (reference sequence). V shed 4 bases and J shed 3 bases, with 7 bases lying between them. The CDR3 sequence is CASSSGLYEQYF. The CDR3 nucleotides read TGTGCCAGCAGCTCGGGTCTCTACGAGCAGTACTTC.

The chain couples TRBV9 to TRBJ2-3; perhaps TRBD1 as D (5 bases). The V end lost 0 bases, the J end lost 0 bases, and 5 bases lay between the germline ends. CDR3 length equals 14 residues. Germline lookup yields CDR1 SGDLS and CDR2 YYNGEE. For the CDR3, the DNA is TGTGCCAGCAGCGTAGAGGGGAGCACAGATACGCAGTATTTT. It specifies CASSVEGSTDTQYF.

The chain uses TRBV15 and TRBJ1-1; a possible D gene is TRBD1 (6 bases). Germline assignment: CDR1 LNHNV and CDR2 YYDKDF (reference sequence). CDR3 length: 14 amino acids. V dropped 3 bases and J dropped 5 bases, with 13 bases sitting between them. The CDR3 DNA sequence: TGTGCCACCAGCAGGCGGGGGGCGGTTACTGAAGCTTTCTTT. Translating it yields CATSRRGAVTEAFF.

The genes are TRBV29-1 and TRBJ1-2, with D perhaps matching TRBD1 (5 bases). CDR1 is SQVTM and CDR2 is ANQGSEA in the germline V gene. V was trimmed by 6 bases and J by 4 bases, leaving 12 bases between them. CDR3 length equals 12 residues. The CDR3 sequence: CSVPGYPYGYTF. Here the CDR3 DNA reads TGCAGCGTACCAGGGTACCCCTATGGCTACACCTTC.

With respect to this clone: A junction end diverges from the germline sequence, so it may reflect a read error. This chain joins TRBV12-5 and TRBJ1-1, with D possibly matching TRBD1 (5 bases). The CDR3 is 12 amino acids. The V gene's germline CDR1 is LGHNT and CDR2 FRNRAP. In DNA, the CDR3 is TGTGCTAGTGCTTTGGACAACCTTGAAGCTTTCTTT. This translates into CASALDNLEAFF.

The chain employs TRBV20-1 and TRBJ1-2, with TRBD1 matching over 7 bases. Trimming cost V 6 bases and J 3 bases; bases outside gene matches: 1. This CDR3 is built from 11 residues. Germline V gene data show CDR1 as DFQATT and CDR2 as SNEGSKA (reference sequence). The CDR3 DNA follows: TGCAGTGCCGGGACAGACTATGGCTACACCTTC. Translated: CSAGTDYGYTF.

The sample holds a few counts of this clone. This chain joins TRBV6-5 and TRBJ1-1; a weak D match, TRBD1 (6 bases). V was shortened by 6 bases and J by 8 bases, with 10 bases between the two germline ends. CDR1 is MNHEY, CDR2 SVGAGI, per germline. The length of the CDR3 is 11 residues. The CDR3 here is CASSLGQEAFF. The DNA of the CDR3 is TGTGCCAGCAGCCTTGGACAGGAAGCTTTCTTT.

The CDR3 bases are TGTGCCAGCAGCTCGGGTCCGAGACAGCACACTGAAGCTTTCTTT. Amino acids: CASSSGPRQHTEAFF. The chain is built from TRBV7-6 and TRBJ1-1; the D gene is possibly TRBD1 (5 bases). The CDR3 has 15 amino acids. Germline V gene data show CDR1 as SGHVS and CDR2 as FNYEAQ. Trimming removed 4 bases at V and 3 bases at J, with 15 bases between.

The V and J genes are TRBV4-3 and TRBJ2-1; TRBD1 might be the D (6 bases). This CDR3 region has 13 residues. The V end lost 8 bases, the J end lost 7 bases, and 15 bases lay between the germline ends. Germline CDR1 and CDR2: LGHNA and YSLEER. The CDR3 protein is CASSRGFGNEQFF. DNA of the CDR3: TGCGCCAGCTCCAGGGGCTTTGGAAATGAGCAGTTCTTC.

DNA of the CDR3: TGTGCCAGCAGTGATCGCGGGGGAGTGTGGGAGCAGTACTTC. Protein: CASSDRGGVWEQYF. V and J are TRBV2 and TRBJ2-7, with 7 bases that match TRBD2. The CDR3 runs 14 residues. V dropped 3 bases and J dropped 7; count of bases not matched to a gene: 9. Germline V gene sequence: CDR1 SNHLY, CDR2 FYNNEI. Based on the CDR3 plus reference TRBV2 and TRBJ2-7, the full variable domain is EPEVTQTPSHQVTQMGQEVILRCVPISNHLYFYWYRQILGQKVEFLVSFYNNEISEKSEIFDDQFSVERPDGSNFTLKIRSTKLEDSAMYFCASSDRGGVWEQYFGPGTRLTVT.

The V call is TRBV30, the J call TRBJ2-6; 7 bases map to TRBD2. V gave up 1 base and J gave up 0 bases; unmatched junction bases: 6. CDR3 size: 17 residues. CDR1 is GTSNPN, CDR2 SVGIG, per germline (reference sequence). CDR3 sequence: CAWSGGGADSGANVLTF. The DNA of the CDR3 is TGTGCCTGGAGTGGGGGGGGTGCTGACTCTGGGGCCAACGTCCTGACTTTC.

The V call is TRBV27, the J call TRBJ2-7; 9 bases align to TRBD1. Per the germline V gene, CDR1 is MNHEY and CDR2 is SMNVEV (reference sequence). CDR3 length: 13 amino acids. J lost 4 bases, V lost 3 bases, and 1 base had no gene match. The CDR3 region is CASSLDRGYEQYF. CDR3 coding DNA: TGTGCCAGCAGTTTGGACAGGGGATACGAGCAGTACTTC.

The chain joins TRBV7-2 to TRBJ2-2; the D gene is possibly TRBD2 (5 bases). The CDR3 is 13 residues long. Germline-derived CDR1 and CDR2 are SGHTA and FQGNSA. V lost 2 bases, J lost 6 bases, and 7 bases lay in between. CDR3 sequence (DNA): TGTGCCAGCAGCTTACGGGGTCCCGGGGAGCTGTTTTTT. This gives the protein CASSLRGPGELFF. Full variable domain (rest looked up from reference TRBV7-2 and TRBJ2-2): GAGVSQSPSNKVTEKGKDVELRCDPISGHTALYWYRQSLGQGLEFLIYFQGNSAPDKSGLPSDRFSAERTGGSVSTLTIQRTQQEDSAVYLCASSLRGPGELFFGEGSRLTVL.

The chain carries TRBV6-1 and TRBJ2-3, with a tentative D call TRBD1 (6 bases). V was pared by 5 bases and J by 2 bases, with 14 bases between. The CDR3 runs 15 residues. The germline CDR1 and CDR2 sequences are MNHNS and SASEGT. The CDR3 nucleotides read TGTGCCAGCAGTTTAATCAGGGGTTCCACAGATACGCAGTATTTT. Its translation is CASSLIRGSTDTQYF.

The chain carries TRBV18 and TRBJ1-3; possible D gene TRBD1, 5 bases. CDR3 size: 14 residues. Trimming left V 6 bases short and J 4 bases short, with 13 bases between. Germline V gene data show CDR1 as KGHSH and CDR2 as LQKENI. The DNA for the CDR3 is TGTGCCAGCTCTTTAGGGGTGTCCGGAAACACCATATATTTT. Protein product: CASSLGVSGNTIYF.

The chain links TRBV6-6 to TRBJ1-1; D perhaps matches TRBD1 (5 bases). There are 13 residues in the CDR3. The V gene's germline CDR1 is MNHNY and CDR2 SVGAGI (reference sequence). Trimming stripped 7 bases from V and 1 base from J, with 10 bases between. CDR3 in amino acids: CASTLTENTEAFF. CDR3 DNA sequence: TGTGCCAGCACCCTGACAGAGAACACTGAAGCTTTCTTT.

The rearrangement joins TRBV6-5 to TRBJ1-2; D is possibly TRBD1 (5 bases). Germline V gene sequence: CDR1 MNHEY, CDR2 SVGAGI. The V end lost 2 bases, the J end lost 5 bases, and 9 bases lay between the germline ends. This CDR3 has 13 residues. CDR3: CASSYRQRYGYTF. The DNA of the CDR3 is TGTGCCAGCAGTTACCGACAGAGATATGGCTACACCTTC.

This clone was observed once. The CDR3 spells CASRTGIWDTEAFF. The CDR3 DNA reads TGTGCCAGTAGAACAGGGATATGGGACACTGAAGCTTTCTTT. The gene calls are TRBV19 and TRBJ1-1, with D perhaps TRBD1 (6 bases). The germline V gene has CDR1 LNHDA and CDR2 SQIVND (reference sequence). The V end was cut by 6 bases, the J end by 3 bases, with 14 bases between. This CDR3 comprises 14 residues.

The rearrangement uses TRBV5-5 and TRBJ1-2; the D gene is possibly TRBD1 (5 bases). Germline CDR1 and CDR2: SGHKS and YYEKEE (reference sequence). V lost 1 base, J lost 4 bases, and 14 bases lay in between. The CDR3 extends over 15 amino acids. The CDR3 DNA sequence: TGTGCCAGCAGCTTGACCAACACAGGCAGCTATGGCTACACCTTC. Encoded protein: CASSLTNTGSYGYTF.